The entry below describes one TCR beta chain. Antigen: not known. The record originates from a study of cytomegalovirus exposure and HLA in healthy donors. Overall study results and limits: Later on, a genetic analysis was performed. It linked a missense variant in DCLRE1C with V- and J-gene trimming of TCR beta. Presence/absence results assume similar sequencing depth per donor, which may not hold. The authors later found most CMV-associated TCR beta chains appeared HLA-restricted. In a later analysis, several top co-occurrence clusters appeared linked to parvovirus B19, influenza, CMV and Epstein-Barr virus.

Vbeta (60) and Jbeta (13) primers were used in the PCR. Clones were read by immunoSEQ multiplex PCR, and TCRdb kept only the in-frame ones, dropping some. The table records 87,000 or so clones, around 60% of them present only once. J was trimmed by 3 bases and V by 6 bases; bases with no gene match: 4. Germline CDR1 is SEHNR and CDR2 is FQNEAQ (reference sequence). The CDR3 loop spans 15 amino acids. Sequences were obtained from PBMCs. The receptor was derived from a man in his 60s in good health and CMV-seronegative. The V and J genes are TRBV7-9 and TRBJ2-2; 10 nucleotides agree with TRBD1. CDR3 DNA sequence: TGTGCCAGCAGGTCCGGGACAGGGGACACCGGGGAGCTGTTTTTT. It yields the protein CASRSGTGDTGELFF.